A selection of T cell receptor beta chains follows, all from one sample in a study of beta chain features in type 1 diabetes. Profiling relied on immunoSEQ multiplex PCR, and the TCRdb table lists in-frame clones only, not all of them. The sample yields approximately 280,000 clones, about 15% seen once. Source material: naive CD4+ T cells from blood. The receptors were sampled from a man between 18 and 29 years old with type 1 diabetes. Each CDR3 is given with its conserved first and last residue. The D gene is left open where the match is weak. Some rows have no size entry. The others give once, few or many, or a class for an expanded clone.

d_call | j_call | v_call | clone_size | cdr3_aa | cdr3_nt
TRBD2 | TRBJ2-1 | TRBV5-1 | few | CASSSSGGVYEQFF | TGCGCCAGCAGTTCGAGCGGGGGGGTCTATGAGCAGTTCTTC
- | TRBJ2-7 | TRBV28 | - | CASSPPTGYEQYF | TGTGCCAGCAGTCCCCCCACGGGCTACGAGCAGTACTTC
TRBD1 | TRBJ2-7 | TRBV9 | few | CASSVGQGAYEQYF | TGTGCCAGCAGCGTAGGGCAGGGGGCGTACGAGCAGTACTTC
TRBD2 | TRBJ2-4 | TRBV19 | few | CASTTSGNAKNIQYF | TGTGCCAGTACGACTAGCGGGAACGCCAAAAACATTCAGTACTTC
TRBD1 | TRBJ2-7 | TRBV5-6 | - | CASSIRDRRAREQYF | TGTGCCAGCAGCATAAGGGACAGGAGGGCTCGAGAGCAGTACTTC
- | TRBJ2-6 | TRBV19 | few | CASREGSSANVLTF | TGTGCCAGTAGGGAGGGTTCATCCGCCAACGTCCTGACTTTC
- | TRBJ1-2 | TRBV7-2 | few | CASSLTRTDGGYTF | TGTGCCAGCAGCTTAACACGGACAGATGGGGGCTACACCTTC
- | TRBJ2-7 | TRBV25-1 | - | CASSEYIYEQYF | TGTGCCAGCAGTGAATATATCTACGAGCAGTACTTC
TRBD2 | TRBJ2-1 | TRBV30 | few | CAWSGTGGMHEQFF | TGTGCCTGGAGTGGAACGGGGGGGATGCATGAGCAGTTCTTC
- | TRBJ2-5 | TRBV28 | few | CASSYGGPAYQETQYF | TGTGCCAGCAGCTACGGAGGACCGGCGTACCAAGAGACCCAGTACTTC
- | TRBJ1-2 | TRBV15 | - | CATSRGLGRLVGYTF | TGTGCCACCAGCAGAGGCCTCGGTCGGTTGGTGGGCTACACCTTC
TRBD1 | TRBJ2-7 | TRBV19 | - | CASSSLGQRYEQYF | TGTGCCAGTAGTAGCTTGGGACAGCGCTACGAGCAGTACTTC
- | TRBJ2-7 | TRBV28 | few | CASSFWSITYEQYF | TGTGCCAGCAGTTTTTGGTCTATCACCTACGAGCAGTACTTC
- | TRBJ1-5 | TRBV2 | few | CASSEDFPGRYSNQPQHF | TGTGCCAGCAGTGAAGACTTTCCGGGGAGGTACAGCAATCAGCCCCAGCATTTT
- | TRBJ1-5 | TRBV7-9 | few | CASSRLQGQPQHF | TGTGCCAGTAGCAGGTTACAGGGTCAGCCCCAGCATTTT
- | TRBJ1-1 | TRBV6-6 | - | CASSYEQSNTEAFF | TGTGCCAGCAGTTACGAACAGAGCAACACTGAAGCTTTCTTT
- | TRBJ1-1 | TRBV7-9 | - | CASSLGPGSGAFF | TGTGCCAGCAGCTTAGGACCGGGGTCTGGAGCTTTCTTT
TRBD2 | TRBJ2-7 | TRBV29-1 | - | CSVTGGLLYEQYF | TGCAGCGTTACGGGAGGGTTACTCTACGAGCAGTACTTC
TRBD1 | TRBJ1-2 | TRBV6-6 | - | CASRARQGVYGYTF | TGTGCCAGCAGAGCGCGACAGGGGGTCTATGGCTACACCTTC
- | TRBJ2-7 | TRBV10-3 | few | CAISGSLYEQYF | TGTGCCATCAGTGGGAGTCTCTACGAGCAGTACTTC
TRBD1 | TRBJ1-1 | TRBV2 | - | CAGGTEYTEAFF | TGTGCCGGAGGGACAGAGTACACTGAAGCTTTCTTT
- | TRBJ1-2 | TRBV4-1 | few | CASSLFAGLGGEGYTF | TGCGCCAGCAGCCTATTTGCGGGCCTCGGAGGAGAGGGCTACACCTTC
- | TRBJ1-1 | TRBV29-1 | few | CSVDRRGREAFF | TGCAGCGTTGATAGGCGGGGGCGCGAGGCTTTCTTT
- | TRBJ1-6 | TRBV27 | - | CASSSRLGDSPLHF | TGTGCCAGCAGTTCTAGGTTAGGTGATTCACCCCTCCACTTT
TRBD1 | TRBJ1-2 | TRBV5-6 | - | CASSWDRVNGYTF | TGTGCCAGCAGCTGGGACAGGGTGAATGGCTACACCTTC
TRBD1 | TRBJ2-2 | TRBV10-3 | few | CAISDRGLGTGELFF | TGTGCCATCAGTGACAGGGGGCTTGGCACCGGGGAGCTGTTTTTT
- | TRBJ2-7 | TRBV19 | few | CASSGGQIQYF | TGTGCCAGTAGTGGAGGACAGATCCAGTACTTC